Below are 32 T cell receptor beta chains sequenced from a single sample in a study of blood T cell repertoires in COVID-19. TCRdb's copy holds only in-frame clones and misses some; the assay was immunoSEQ multiplex PCR. Here the sample spans under 45,000 clones, approximately 90% being singletons. The sample consisted of peripheral blood. The source of these receptors is a man aged 60 to 75 with active or convalescent COVID-19.

The chain carries TRBV6-5 and TRBJ2-2; D is perhaps TRBD2 (5 bases). From germline, CDR1 is MNHEY and CDR2 SVGAGI. V was shortened by 6 bases and J by 4 bases, with 12 bases between the two germline ends. CDR3 size: 14 residues. This CDR3 is CASSRSGITGELFF. CDR3 bases: TGTGCCAGCAGCCGGTCGGGGATCACCGGGGAGCTGTTTTTT.

This rearrangement joins TRBV18 to TRBJ1-1; TRBD1 aligns across 7 bases. The CDR3 spans 13 residues. The junction had 3 bases not matched to a gene; V was cut back by 4 bases and J by 4 bases. Germline CDR1 and CDR2: KGHSH and LQKENI. CDR3 amino acids: CASSLDRSTEAFF. CDR3 coding DNA: TGTGCCAGCTCACTGGACAGGAGCACTGAAGCTTTCTTT.

The V call is TRBV18, the J call TRBJ2-7, with D possibly TRBD1 on 6 matching bases. V was trimmed by 3 bases and J by 3 bases, leaving 9 bases between them. The length of the CDR3 is 13 residues. Germline loops: CDR1 KGHSH, CDR2 LQKENI. The CDR3 here is CASSPSDSYEQYF. The CDR3 nucleotides are TGTGCCAGCTCACCGTCGGACAGCTACGAGCAGTACTTC.

The chain joins TRBV6-2 or TRBV6-3 to TRBJ1-1; D possibly corresponds to TRBD1 (5 bases). Germline V gene sequence: CDR1 MNHEY, CDR2 SVGEGT. The CDR3 is 14 amino acids. Trimming removed 5 bases at V and 5 bases at J, with 15 bases between. The CDR3 loop is CASSRDGAGTEAFF. Here the CDR3 DNA reads TGTGCCAGCAGTCGGGACGGGGCGGGGACTGAAGCTTTCTTT.

J is TRBJ1-5 and V is TRBV7-9, with D maybe TRBD1 (6 bases). Between the trimmed V and J ends, which lost 5 bases and 3 bases, there was a span of 11 bases. Germline CDR1 reads SEHNR; CDR2 reads FQNEAQ (reference sequence). This CDR3 spans 14 amino acids. CDR3 sequence: CASSHWDTNQPQHF. The CDR3 nucleotides are TGTGCCAGCAGCCACTGGGACACCAATCAGCCCCAGCATTTT.

This clone was detected once. This rearrangement joins TRBV6-5 to TRBJ1-1; 9 nucleotides line up with TRBD1. The V gene end was trimmed by 7 bases and the J gene end by 5 bases; junction bases not matched to a gene: 8. Per germline, CDR1 MNHEY and CDR2 SVGAGI. The length of the CDR3 is 14 residues. The CDR3 spells CASIRQGVGTEAFF. The CDR3 coding sequence is TGTGCCAGCATCAGACAGGGGGTAGGGACTGAAGCTTTCTTT.

The chain carries TRBV6-5 and TRBJ1-4, with D maybe TRBD1 (5 bases). The CDR3 spans 15 residues. The V end lost 7 bases, the J end lost 2 bases, and 14 bases lay between the germline ends. Germline CDR1 is MNHEY and CDR2 is SVGAGI. CDR3 coding DNA: TGTGCCAGCATTCTGGCTGGGGGGACTAATGAAAAACTGTTTTTT. Its translation is CASILAGGTNEKLFF.

About this clone: An end of the junction differs from the germline gene, which may be a read error. The chain carries TRBV28 and TRBJ2-2; TRBD2 matches at 7 bases. Germline V gene sequence: CDR1 MDHEN, CDR2 SYDVKM. This CDR3 is 15 amino acids long. CDR3 nucleotides: TGTGCCAGCAGTTTGGGCGGGAGAGGAACCGGGGCGCTGTTTTTT. This encodes CASSLGGRGTGALFF.

V usage is TRBV5-1 and J usage is TRBJ2-7; 8 bases align to TRBD1. V lost 5 bases, J lost 5 bases, and 12 bases stayed unmatched. The CDR3 extends over 15 amino acids. CDR1 SGHRS and CDR2 YFSETQ come from the germline V gene. The DNA for the CDR3 is TGCGCCAGCAGGGGGTCAGGGGGCGTGCTGGACGAGCAGTACTTC. Translating gives CASRGSGGVLDEQYF.

The chain carries TRBV5-1 and TRBJ2-2; 7 bases are shared with TRBD1. V gave up 4 bases and J gave up 2 bases; unmatched junction bases: 23. Germline lookup yields CDR1 SGHRS and CDR2 YFSETQ. The length of the CDR3 is 21 residues. As DNA, the CDR3 is TGCGCCAGCAGCCCCGGCCGACAGGGATTTTCCATACCGGCTAACACCGGGGAGCTGTTTTTT. Translation gives CASSPGRQGFSIPANTGELFF.

The chain employs TRBV27 and TRBJ1-2; no definite D call. Trimming cost V 5 bases and J 7 bases, with 14 bases left between them. This CDR3 is built from 13 residues. Germline CDR1 and CDR2: MNHEY and SMNVEV (reference sequence). The CDR3 here is CASSPGWLGGYTF. The CDR3 DNA follows: TGTGCCAGCAGTCCAGGATGGCTCGGTGGCTACACCTTC.

In its sample, this clone was seen a few times. The CDR3: CASSESDLGHEQYF. DNA for the CDR3: TGCGCCAGCAGTGAGTCTGACTTAGGTCACGAGCAGTACTTC. The chain recombines TRBV10-1 with TRBJ2-7; unclear D gene. This CDR3 has 14 amino acids. Trimming shortened V by 0 bases and J by 5 bases, and 11 bases separated the two germline ends. Germline V gene lookup returns CDR1 WNHNN and CDR2 SYGVQD (reference sequence).

The chain carries TRBV29-1 and TRBJ1-2; TRBD1 matches at 7 bases. The CDR3 is 13 amino acids. Germline CDR1 is SQVTM and CDR2 is ANQGSEA. J was trimmed by 3 bases and V by 6 bases; bases with no gene match: 7. Written as DNA, the CDR3 is TGCAGCGTGCCCGGGACAGCTCACTATGGCTACACCTTC. Its translation is CSVPGTAHYGYTF.

This clone was detected once. J is TRBJ2-3 and V is TRBV5-4; 8 nucleotides align to TRBD2. Germline trimming cut 6 bases from V and 4 bases from J; bases unmatched to any gene: 4. Germline CDR1 reads SGHNT; CDR2 reads YYREEE (reference sequence). This CDR3 has 13 residues. CDR3 in DNA: TGTGCCAGCACACTAGCGGTTTCAGATACGCAGTATTTT. Protein: CASTLAVSDTQYF.

The chain's CDR3 is CASSLGRDTIYF. The CDR3 DNA is TGTGCCAGCAGCTTAGGGAGGGACACCATATATTTT. The chain is built from TRBV7-6 and TRBJ1-3, with D unclear. Germline lookup yields CDR1 SGHVS and CDR2 FNYEAQ. The CDR3 totals 12 residues. V gave up 1 base and J gave up 8 bases, with 6 bases separating them.

The chain uses TRBV4-2 and TRBJ2-3, with 8 bases matching TRBD2. CDR1 and CDR2 from the germline V gene are LGHNA and YNFKEQ. With V trimmed by 4 bases and J by 1 base, 7 bases remained unmatched. The CDR3 extends over 16 amino acids. The CDR3 bases are TGTGCCAGCAGCCCTAGTTCGCGGGGGGGCACAGATACGCAGTATTTT. This sequence encodes CASSPSSRGGTDTQYF.

This chain links TRBV7-9 with TRBJ2-1; perhaps TRBD2 as D (6 bases). Germline loops: CDR1 SEHNR, CDR2 FQNEAQ (reference sequence). This CDR3 is 16 amino acids long. Trimming removed 6 bases from V and 0 bases from J, with 15 bases in between. The CDR3 DNA sequence: TGTGCCAGCAGACTCGCCCGCGGGGTCTCCTACAATGAGCAGTTCTTC. It is translated as CASRLARGVSYNEQFF.

The chain links TRBV18 to TRBJ2-5; D call uncertain. Germline CDR1 KGHSH, CDR2 LQKENI. V lost 1 base to trimming and J lost 1 base, with 7 bases between them. The CDR3 has 14 residues. The CDR3 reads CASSPRRIQETQYF. The CDR3 bases are TGTGCCAGCTCACCACGTAGAATCCAAGAGACCCAGTACTTC.

V usage is TRBV10-1 and J usage is TRBJ1-1; D gene unclear. V was shortened by 3 bases and J by 1 base, with 6 bases between the two germline ends. This CDR3 is 13 amino acids long. Looked up from germline, CDR1 is WNHNN and CDR2 is SYGVQD (reference sequence). The CDR3 coding sequence is TGCGCCAGCAGTGAACACCAGAACACTGAAGCTTTCTTT. Translating gives CASSEHQNTEAFF.

A few counts support this clone. The chain has TRBV3-1 (or the pseudogene TRBV3-2) and TRBJ1-4, with 7 nucleotides matching TRBD1. CDR3 length: 15 residues. Germline V CDR1 and CDR2: LGHDT, YNNKEL (reference sequence). The V segment lost 4 bases and the J segment 4 bases; nucleotides outside the gene matches: 6. The DNA for the CDR3 is TGTGCCAGCAGCCCGGACAGGCAGTTTAATGAAAAACTGTTTTTT. This encodes CASSPDRQFNEKLFF.

This rearrangement joins TRBV20-1 to TRBJ1-5; maybe TRBD1 (6 bases). Germline-derived CDR1 and CDR2 are DFQATT and SNEGSKA (reference sequence). Trimming left V 3 bases short and J 0 bases short, with 9 bases between. The CDR3 contains 14 residues. CDR3 coding DNA: TGCAGTGCTAGTTTGGGGGCTAGCAATCAGCCCCAGCATTTT. It encodes CSASLGASNQPQHF.

This clone was recorded only once. This sequence joins TRBV4-3 and TRBJ2-1, with 9 nucleotides matching TRBD2. Per germline, CDR1 LGHNA and CDR2 YSLEER. The CDR3 spans 17 residues. Trimming at V came to 0 bases and at J to 7 bases, leaving 10 bases not matched to a gene. This chain's CDR3 is CASSQEVRGSGSNEQFF. The CDR3 region has the DNA TGCGCCAGCAGCCAAGAAGTTCGGGGTAGCGGGAGTAATGAGCAGTTCTTC.

The chain is built from TRBV18 and TRBJ2-5; unclear D gene. Trimming took 4 bases from V and 2 from J, leaving 5 bases between them. This CDR3 spans 12 amino acids. Germline V CDR1 and CDR2: KGHSH, LQKENI. This chain's CDR3 is CASSLLQETQYF. Written as DNA, the CDR3 is TGTGCCAGCTCACTCTTGCAAGAGACCCAGTACTTC.

This clone was detected only once. This chain connects TRBV2 to TRBJ2-2; 9 bases are shared with TRBD1. This CDR3 comprises 16 residues. J was trimmed by 4 bases and V by 2 bases; bases with no gene match: 5. CDR1 is SNHLY, CDR2 FYNNEI, per germline. The DNA of the CDR3 is TGTGCCAGCAGTGAAAGGGGGACAGGGAGCACCGGGGAGCTGTTTTTT. This codes for CASSERGTGSTGELFF.

The V call is TRBV5-1, the J call TRBJ2-2; a possible D gene is TRBD1 (5 bases). V gave up 5 bases and J gave up 5 bases, with 13 bases separating them. CDR1 is SGHRS and CDR2 is YFSETQ in the germline V gene. The CDR3 totals 14 residues. CDR3: CASSRGSGTGELFF. CDR3 coding DNA: TGCGCCAGCAGTAGGGGAAGTGGAACCGGGGAGCTGTTTTTT.

This chain uses TRBV27 with TRBJ1-3; D uncertain. This CDR3 is built from 17 residues. Germline V gene data show CDR1 as MNHEY and CDR2 as SMNVEV (reference sequence). Trimming pared 3 bases from V and 0 bases from J, leaving 15 bases between. CDR3 amino acids: CASSFRPGSFSGNTIYF. CDR3 nucleotide sequence: TGTGCCAGCAGTTTTAGACCAGGAAGTTTCTCTGGAAACACCATATATTTT.

V usage is TRBV18 and J usage is TRBJ2-3; D remains ambiguous. The V gene lost 2 bases and the J gene lost 3 bases, with 15 bases spanning the gap. Germline V CDR1 and CDR2: KGHSH, LQKENI. The CDR3 has 16 amino acids. The CDR3 coding sequence is TGTGCCAGCTCACCATTCTCCCCGGGTGGGACAGATACGCAGTATTTT. Its translation: CASSPFSPGGTDTQYF.

The rearrangement joins TRBV16 to TRBJ1-5; no clear D. Deletions cut 4 bases from V and 7 bases from J, with 14 bases between. CDR1 and CDR2 from the germline V gene are KGHSY and FQNENV. The CDR3 length is 14 residues. The chain's CDR3 is CASSPGLHAQPQHF. DNA for the CDR3: TGTGCCAGCAGCCCCGGACTTCATGCCCAGCCCCAGCATTTT.

This chain connects TRBV6-5 to TRBJ1-2; D not resolved. The V end was cut by 0 bases, the J end by 0 bases, with 11 bases between. The CDR3 is 16 amino acids. Per germline, CDR1 MNHEY and CDR2 SVGAGI. The CDR3 DNA reads TGTGCCAGCAGTTACTCGATCGTCCGAGCTAACTATGGCTACACCTTC. The encoded protein is CASSYSIVRANYGYTF.

V usage is TRBV28 and J usage is TRBJ1-2; 7 nucleotides align to TRBD1. The germline gives CDR1 MDHEN, CDR2 SYDVKM. Trimming cost V 11 bases and J 5 bases; bases outside gene matches: 8. The CDR3 consists of 12 residues. This chain's CDR3 is CAGASGGYGYTF. The CDR3 DNA is TGTGCCGGCGCTTCAGGGGGTTATGGCTACACCTTC.

The rearrangement links TRBV11-1 to TRBJ2-1, with no clear D. V lost 3 bases to trimming and J lost 4 bases, with 7 bases between them. CDR1 and CDR2 from the germline V gene are SGHAT and FQDESV (reference sequence). This CDR3 is built from 13 residues. The chain's CDR3 is CASSFENYNEQFF. For the CDR3, the DNA is TGTGCCAGCAGCTTCGAGAATTACAATGAGCAGTTCTTC.

The chain employs TRBV4-1 and TRBJ2-3, with 12 bases aligning to TRBD2. V lost 4 bases and J lost 5; bases outside the gene matches: 10. The CDR3 loop spans 17 amino acids. CDR1 is MGHRA, CDR2 YSYEKL, per germline. CDR3 protein: CASSPQRLAGAKDTQYF. CDR3 sequence (DNA): TGCGCCAGCAGCCCGCAGAGACTAGCGGGGGCCAAAGATACGCAGTATTTT.